Reported below is one T cell receptor beta chain. The antigen is unknown. The record originates from a study of cytomegalovirus exposure and HLA in healthy donors. In the study overall: Unique TCR beta sequences numbering fewer than 130 million came from about 180 million T cells in an earlier analysis. Study-wide results and limits: Later analysis suggested most CMV-associated TCR beta chains were HLA-restricted. As a later analysis showed, a missense DCLRE1C variant was linked to trimming of TCR beta V- and J-genes.

The germline CDR1 and CDR2 sequences are SGHTA and FQGNSA. V was clipped by 5 bases and J by 0 bases, with 14 bases between them. This CDR3 comprises 16 residues. PCR amplification relied on 60 Vbeta primers (plus 13 Jbeta primers). Some clones are missing from TCRdb's copy, which holds only in-frame ones; the method was immunoSEQ multiplex PCR. Here the sample spans under 90,000 clones, over 70% being singletons. The clonotype was recovered from a man aged 35 to 55 in good health and CMV-seropositive. Source material: PBMCs. This chain connects TRBV7-2 to TRBJ1-3; a possible D gene is TRBD1 (5 bases). CDR3: CASSRAGLISGNTIYF. In DNA, the CDR3 is TGTGCCAGCAGCCGAGCGGGACTAATCTCTGGAAACACCATATATTTT.